These 27 T cell receptor beta chains were sequenced from one sample in a study of CD8+ T cells in alopecia areata. Treatment reported: oral pan-JAK inhibitor, 5-10 mg twice daily. It was cDNA, reverse transcribed from extracted RNA, that served as the sequencing template. Sequenced by immunoSEQ multiplex PCR; TCRdb stores in-frame clones only, minus some. This table has under 250,000 clones, more than 45% appearing once. This material consisted of CD4+ T cells sorted from blood, taken at week 4, from a patient treated with tofacitinib. These receptors all stem from a human donor with alopecia areata.

The V and J genes are TRBV7-7 and TRBJ2-1; 8 nucleotides agree with TRBD1. From germline, CDR1 is SSHAT and CDR2 FNYEAQ (reference sequence). The V and J ends lost 5 bases and 6 bases, in that order; junction bases with no gene match: 9. This CDR3 region has 15 residues. This CDR3 is CASSEDRASGNEQFF. CDR3 coding DNA: TGTGCCAGCAGCGAGGACAGGGCGTCCGGCAATGAGCAGTTCTTC.

V gene TRBV2 combines with J gene TRBJ2-3; D gene ambiguous. This CDR3 is built from 13 residues. V gave up 6 bases and J gave up 10 bases, with 17 bases separating them. The germline CDR1 and CDR2 sequences are SNHLY and FYNNEI. CDR3 sequence: CASSRSEVIAQYF. In DNA, the CDR3 is TGTGCCAGCAGCCGGAGTGAGGTAATCGCGCAGTATTTT.

Notes on this clone: The same CDR3 can be traced to other DNA sequences in this sample. V and J are TRBV29-1 and TRBJ2-7; D not certain. The germline V and J ends were trimmed by 1 base and 2 bases, with 3 bases remaining between them. The CDR3 consists of 11 residues. Germline CDR1 SQVTM, CDR2 ANQGSEA. In DNA form, the CDR3 reads TGCAGCGTTGAAGGGGCCTACGAGCAGTACTTC. As protein: CSVEGAYEQYF.

V is TRBV7-9 and J is TRBJ2-7; D may match TRBD1 or TRBD2 (8 bases each). Trimming removed 11 bases at V and 5 bases at J, with 22 bases between. Germline CDR1 reads SEHNR; CDR2 reads FQNEAQ (reference sequence). This CDR3 has 14 amino acids. The CDR3 loop reads CAGGGTGHVHEQYF. The CDR3 DNA reads TGTGCCGGCGGGGGGACAGGCCATGTCCACGAGCAGTACTTC.

The chain combines TRBV25-1 with TRBJ1-2, with 9 positions matching TRBD1. J was trimmed by 7 bases and V by 10 bases; bases with no gene match: 10. The CDR3 is 13 residues long. Per germline, CDR1 MGHDK and CDR2 SYGVNS. Written as DNA, the CDR3 is TGTGCCACTAAGCACAGGACAGGGGTTGGCTACACCTTC. It yields the protein CATKHRTGVGYTF.

This clone was seen a handful of times. The V gene is TRBV4-3, the J gene TRBJ2-4, with D unclear. The CDR3 runs to 17 residues. Germline V gene sequence: CDR1 LGHNA, CDR2 YSLEER. Trimming pared 0 bases from V and 0 bases from J, leaving 12 bases between. The CDR3 DNA is TGCGCCAGCAGCCAAGAGCTGGGGTTAATAGCCAAAAACATTCAGTACTTC. This encodes CASSQELGLIAKNIQYF.

The CDR3 coding sequence is TGTGCCATCAAGGTCGAGGAGACCCAGTACTTC. It codes for CAIKVEETQYF. The V and J genes are TRBV10-3 and TRBJ2-5; D unclear. The germline V gene encodes CDR1 ENHRY and CDR2 SYGVKD. This CDR3 spans 11 amino acids. Trimming left V 7 bases short and J 5 bases short, with 8 bases between.

This chain connects TRBV27 to TRBJ2-3, with D tentatively TRBD2 (6 bases). The V end was cut by 3 bases, the J end by 6 bases, with 10 bases between. Germline CDR1 and CDR2: MNHEY and SMNVEV (reference sequence). The CDR3 extends over 13 amino acids. The CDR3 here is CASSFSGVDTQYF. In DNA, the CDR3 is TGTGCCAGCAGTTTTTCGGGGGTGGATACGCAGTATTTT.

The V and J genes are TRBV29-1 and TRBJ1-2; D is ambiguous. The germline V and J ends were trimmed by 5 bases and 7 bases, with 17 bases remaining between them. Germline V gene data show CDR1 as SQVTM and CDR2 as ANQGSEA. The CDR3 is made up of 13 amino acids. The CDR3 region is CSVPTPGTGGYTF. In DNA form, the CDR3 reads TGCAGCGTTCCCACCCCTGGAACTGGTGGCTACACCTTC.

This chain joins TRBV27 and TRBJ2-2; D may be TRBD1 or TRBD2 (5 bases each). The germline V gene encodes CDR1 MNHEY and CDR2 SMNVEV (reference sequence). The CDR3 length is 17 residues. V was shortened by 3 bases and J by 4 bases, with 18 bases between the two germline ends. The CDR3 here is CASSFSRAGLGTGELFF. The CDR3 DNA is TGTGCCAGCAGTTTCTCGAGGGCAGGGCTTGGCACCGGGGAGCTGTTTTTT.

V gene TRBV30 combines with J gene TRBJ1-4; D is unclear. The CDR3 has 16 amino acids. Germline CDR1 is GTSNPN and CDR2 is SVGIG (reference sequence). Deletions cut 2 bases from V and 3 bases from J, with 16 bases between. The CDR3 region is CAWSYPERSANEKLFF. The CDR3 nucleotides are TGTGCCTGGAGTTATCCGGAGAGGTCCGCTAATGAAAAACTGTTTTTT.

This clone has only a few counts. This chain links TRBV7-6 with TRBJ2-5; D is perhaps TRBD2 (5 bases). The CDR3 runs 15 residues. V was clipped by 4 bases and J by 1 base, with 13 bases between them. The germline CDR1 and CDR2 sequences are SGHVS and FNYEAQ. As DNA, the CDR3 is TGTGCCAGCAGCTCCTTCAGCGGCCCCCAAGAGACCCAGTACTTC. Its protein is CASSSFSGPQETQYF.

Only one count was recorded for this clone. The chain carries TRBV5-1 and TRBJ2-3, with D hard to call. Trimming took 1 base from V and 4 from J, leaving 7 bases between them. The germline V gene encodes CDR1 SGHRS and CDR2 YFSETQ. The CDR3 runs to 13 residues. CDR3 region: CASSLLGSDTQYF. CDR3 DNA: TGCGCCAGCAGCTTGTTAGGGTCAGATACGCAGTATTTT.

The chain couples TRBV7-2 to TRBJ2-3, with no clear D. Trimming removed 6 bases from V and 0 bases from J, with 7 bases in between. Germline values: CDR1 SGHTA, CDR2 FQGNSA. This CDR3 has 13 amino acids. CDR3 nucleotide sequence: TGTGCCAGCAGGCCGGGCAGCACAGATACGCAGTATTTT. This translates into CASRPGSTDTQYF.

As concerns this clone: The junction shows a germline mismatch at one end, possibly a read error. The V call is TRBV6-5, the J call TRBJ1-1; unclear D gene. The CDR3 consists of 13 residues. Germline V lookup: CDR1 MNHEY, CDR2 SVGAGI. The CDR3 loop is CASSYQRLGEAFF. DNA for the CDR3: TGTGCTAGCAGTTACCAAAGACTCGGAGAAGCTTTCTTT.

The gene calls are TRBV29-1 and TRBJ1-1, with D hard to call. CDR3 size: 12 residues. V lost 5 bases and J lost 1, with 8 bases in between. The germline CDR1 and CDR2 sequences are SQVTM and ANQGSEA. The CDR3 here is CSVLGQNTEAFF. The CDR3, as DNA: TGCAGCGTTCTGGGCCAGAACACTGAAGCTTTCTTT.

The chain couples TRBV29-1 to TRBJ1-2, with D unclear. The CDR3 contains 12 residues. Germline V lookup: CDR1 SQVTM, CDR2 ANQGSEA. The germline V and J ends were trimmed by 4 bases and 6 bases, with 12 bases remaining between them. CDR3 residues: CSVAAADHGYTF. The CDR3 DNA reads TGCAGCGTTGCAGCCGCCGACCATGGCTACACCTTC.

This chain uses TRBV29-1 with TRBJ1-1; 9 bases match TRBD1. Germline CDR1 is SQVTM and CDR2 is ANQGSEA. The CDR3 consists of 16 residues. The V and J ends lost 7 bases and 3 bases, in that order; junction bases with no gene match: 15. The CDR3 sequence: CSAGGQGGFWDTEAFF. CDR3 DNA sequence: TGCAGCGCAGGGGGACAGGGAGGTTTTTGGGACACTGAAGCTTTCTTT.

In its sample, this clone was seen a few times. The chain couples TRBV27 to TRBJ2-5; D gene unclear. CDR1 and CDR2 from the germline V gene are MNHEY and SMNVEV (reference sequence). The germline V and J ends were trimmed by 6 bases and 4 bases, with 15 bases remaining between them. The CDR3 runs to 14 residues. CDR3 region: CASSRHGLGETQYF. For the CDR3, the DNA is TGTGCCAGCAGCCGCCATGGGCTCGGAGAGACCCAGTACTTC.

The chain joins TRBV5-1 to TRBJ2-3, with D possibly TRBD1 on 6 matching bases. CDR1 is SGHRS, CDR2 YFSETQ, per germline. This CDR3 comprises 15 residues. With 4 bases removed from V and 2 bases from J, the gap between germline ends came to 14 bases. CDR3 in DNA: TGCGCCAGCAGCAGGGACACCACTGCCACAGATACGCAGTATTTT. This sequence encodes CASSRDTTATDTQYF.

The chain joins TRBV4-1 to TRBJ1-5, with 7 bases matching TRBD1. This CDR3 has 16 residues. Germline V gene data show CDR1 as MGHRA and CDR2 as YSYEKL. V trimming: 4 bases; J trimming: 4 bases; junction bases outside the gene matches: 10. Here the CDR3 reads CASSLLTGLRNQPQHF. The CDR3 DNA reads as TGCGCCAGCAGCCTCCTGACAGGGCTACGAAATCAGCCCCAGCATTTT.

In its sample, this clone was seen a few times. The V gene is TRBV7-3, the J gene TRBJ2-5; D may be TRBD2 (5 bases). Trimming removed 2 bases at V and 3 bases at J, with 10 bases between. The CDR3 extends over 14 amino acids. CDR1 SGHTA and CDR2 FQGTGA come from the germline V gene. The CDR3 is CASSLGSSKETQYF. In DNA form, the CDR3 reads TGTGCCAGCAGCTTAGGGAGTTCCAAAGAGACCCAGTACTTC.

The V gene is TRBV29-1, the J gene TRBJ2-7, with TRBD1 identical over 9 bases. The CDR3 extends over 13 amino acids. Per germline, CDR1 SQVTM and CDR2 ANQGSEA. J was trimmed by 7 bases and V by 5 bases; bases with no gene match: 9. CDR3 nucleotide sequence: TGCAGCGTTTTCGGGACAGGGTATATGGAGCAGTACTTC. Translation: CSVFGTGYMEQYF.

This clone was detected only a few times. The chain couples TRBV7-7 to TRBJ2-1; D perhaps matches TRBD2 (6 bases). The CDR3 is made up of 15 amino acids. With 1 base removed from V and 0 bases from J, the gap between germline ends came to 7 bases. From germline, CDR1 is SSHAT and CDR2 FNYEAQ (reference sequence). Written as DNA, the CDR3 is TGTGCCAGCAGCTTAGACGGGAGCTCCTACAATGAGCAGTTCTTC. Translating gives CASSLDGSSYNEQFF.

The rearrangement uses TRBV29-1 and TRBJ2-3; D not resolved. Trimming took off 3 bases at V and 4 bases at J, with 8 bases between the two ends. The CDR3 loop spans 12 amino acids. The germline V gene has CDR1 SQVTM and CDR2 ANQGSEA. The CDR3 bases are TGCAGCGTTGAGATGGCTCCAGATACGCAGTATTTT. Translation: CSVEMAPDTQYF.

This CDR3 is CSVEPMGGAYNEQFF. The DNA of the CDR3 is TGCAGCGTTGAACCAATGGGGGGCGCCTACAATGAGCAGTTCTTC. The J gene is TRBJ2-1, the V gene TRBV29-1; D may match TRBD1 or TRBD2 (6 bases each). This CDR3 is built from 15 residues. V was cut by 2 bases and J by 2 bases, with 13 bases left in between. The germline CDR1 and CDR2 sequences are SQVTM and ANQGSEA.

This chain joins TRBV14 and TRBJ2-1, with D perhaps matching TRBD2 (7 bases). The V and J ends lost 2 bases and 9 bases respectively, with 14 bases between them. Germline V gene data show CDR1 as SGHDN and CDR2 as FVKESK. The CDR3 runs to 14 residues. The CDR3 here is CASSQLRGRGEQFF. Here the CDR3 DNA reads TGTGCCAGCAGCCAACTGCGGGGGCGGGGTGAGCAGTTCTTC.